Following are 28 T cell receptor beta chains from one sample sequenced in a study of blood T cell repertoires in COVID-19. Using immunoSEQ multiplex PCR, the repertoire was profiled, and TCRdb retains in-frame clones only, with some absent. The top ten hold approximately 6.5% of the sample, which has roughly 330,000 clones, around 92% seen once. The sample was peripheral blood. These receptors were taken from a man younger than 35 who had recovered from COVID-19.

CDR3 residues: CASQSTDTQYF. The CDR3 DNA sequence: TGTGCCAGCCAGTCCACAGATACGCAGTATTTT. The chain joins TRBV12-3 or TRBV12-4 to TRBJ2-3; D is unresolved. The CDR3 spans 11 residues. V shed 8 bases and J shed 2 bases, with 5 bases lying between them.

V is TRBV27 and J is TRBJ1-6; possible D gene TRBD1, 6 bases. Trimming left V 10 bases short and J 10 bases short, with 23 bases between. Germline CDR1 MNHEY, CDR2 SMNVEV (reference sequence). This CDR3 contains 15 residues. Written as DNA, the CDR3 is TGTGCCACCTCCTCCGGGACAAACCTCATCTCACCCCTCCACTTT. Translated: CATSSGTNLISPLHF.

The chain couples TRBV10-3 to TRBJ2-1, with TRBD2 matching over 7 bases. The CDR3 spans 15 residues. Germline CDR1 reads ENHRY; CDR2 reads SYGVKD. Trimming cost V 4 bases and J 7 bases; bases outside gene matches: 10. In nucleotides, the CDR3 is TGTGCCATCAGTGGGCCCGGGGGGAATACAAATGAGCAGTTCTTC. It translates to CAISGPGGNTNEQFF.

This chain connects TRBV6-5 to TRBJ2-7, with D possibly being TRBD1 (6 bases). The V end lost 5 bases, the J end lost 4 bases, and 12 bases lay between the germline ends. Germline CDR1 reads MNHEY; CDR2 reads SVGAGI. The CDR3 is made up of 13 amino acids. The DNA for the CDR3 is TGTGCCAGCAGTAAACAGGGCTTATACGAGCAGTACTTC. This translates into CASSKQGLYEQYF.

In nucleotides, the CDR3 is TGTGCCAGCAGCCAAGGCAGGGGGTTCGAGCAGTACTTC. It translates to CASSQGRGFEQYF. This sequence joins TRBV3-1 (or the pseudogene TRBV3-2) and TRBJ2-7; 7 bases are a match to TRBD1. Germline assignment: CDR1 LGHDT and CDR2 YNNKEL (reference sequence). V lost 1 base and J lost 6; bases outside the gene matches: 3. This CDR3 spans 13 amino acids.

The chain employs TRBV2 and TRBJ2-7; the D gene is possibly TRBD2 (6 bases). Germline CDR1 SNHLY, CDR2 FYNNEI. This CDR3 region has 14 residues. V lost 3 bases and J 3 bases, leaving 12 bases between the germline ends. CDR3 region: CASSDTGDDYEQYF. The CDR3 region has the DNA TGTGCCAGCAGTGATACGGGGGACGACTACGAGCAGTACTTC.

J is TRBJ2-7 and V is TRBV9; TRBD1 aligns across 11 bases. The CDR3 consists of 15 residues. Germline V gene lookup returns CDR1 SGDLS and CDR2 YYNGEE. After removal of 2 bases from V and 3 bases from J, the junction contained 4 bases not matched to a gene. In DNA, the CDR3 is TGTGCCAGCAGCGTCACGGGACAGGGGGGCTACGAGCAGTACTTC. Translation: CASSVTGQGGYEQYF. Full variable domain (missing parts from reference TRBV9 and TRBJ2-7): DSGVTQTPKHLITATGQRVTLRCSPRSGDLSVYWYQQSLDQGLQFLIQYYNGEERAKGNILERFSAQQFPDLHSELNLSSLELGDSALYFCASSVTGQGGYEQYFGPGTRLTVT.

The CDR3, as DNA: TGTGCCAGCAGCTTAGTATACGGTACAGCAGAGTCCTACGAGCAGTACTTC. Translated, it gives CASSLVYGTAESYEQYF. This chain uses TRBV7-8 with TRBJ2-7; the D is unclear. The germline CDR1 and CDR2 sequences are SGHVS and FQNEAQ. V was cut by 1 base and J by 1 base, with 17 bases left in between. This CDR3 region has 17 residues.

This clone was seen a single time. The chain joins TRBV2 to TRBJ1-2; 7 bases agree with TRBD1. The CDR3 is 13 amino acids. From germline, CDR1 is SNHLY and CDR2 FYNNEI. The junction had 2 bases not matched to a gene; V was cut back by 1 base and J by 6 bases. CDR3 loop: CASSEEQGNGYTF. The CDR3 DNA follows: TGTGCCAGCAGTGAAGAACAGGGGAATGGCTACACCTTC.

V and J are TRBV6-4 and TRBJ2-7; 8 bases line up with TRBD1. The CDR3 covers 15 residues. Trimming removed 2 bases from V and 3 bases from J; junction bases left unmatched: 6. The V gene's germline CDR1 is MRHNA and CDR2 SNTAGT. In DNA, the CDR3 is TGTGCCAGCAGTGACCAGGACAGGGAAGGCTACGAGCAGTACTTC. This sequence encodes CASSDQDREGYEQYF.

This clone appeared once. This chain uses TRBV21-1 with TRBJ2-2; the table's D call TRBD1 went unverified against the DNA. TRBV21-1 is marked as a pseudogene. This CDR3 has 16 residues. This CDR3 is CASSKPPRGATGELFF. For the CDR3, the DNA is TGTGCCAGCAGCAAACCCCCCAGGGGAGCTACCGGGGAGCTGTTTTTT.

V gene TRBV5-4 combines with J gene TRBJ2-7; TRBD1 agrees at 9 bases. CDR1 and CDR2 from the germline V gene are SGHNT and YYREEE (reference sequence). Germline trimming cut 0 bases from V and 2 bases from J; bases unmatched to any gene: 3. The CDR3 runs to 15 residues. CDR3 sequence: CASSLGGTGTYEQYF. In nucleotides, the CDR3 is TGTGCCAGCAGCTTGGGAGGGACAGGGACCTACGAGCAGTACTTC.

V and J are TRBV24-1 and TRBJ2-3, with TRBD2 identical over 8 bases. V dropped 1 base and J dropped 6; count of bases not matched to a gene: 5. CDR1 and CDR2 (germline): KGHDR, SFDVKD. The CDR3 has 15 residues. Written as DNA, the CDR3 is TGTGCCACCAGTGATTTTAGCGGGGAGGGTGATACGCAGTATTTT. This gives the protein CATSDFSGEGDTQYF.

The chain uses TRBV7-8 and TRBJ2-3; D perhaps matches TRBD1 (6 bases). CDR1 is SGHVS, CDR2 FQNEAQ, per germline. The V and J ends lost 5 bases and 7 bases respectively, with 16 bases between them. CDR3 length: 14 residues. The CDR3: CASSPAGTTNTQYF. The CDR3 coding sequence is TGTGCCAGCAGCCCAGCCGGGACAACGAATACGCAGTATTTT.

The genes are TRBV6-5 and TRBJ1-2; D unresolved. The germline CDR1 and CDR2 sequences are MNHEY and SVGAGI. The V gene lost 7 bases and the J gene lost 4 bases, with 10 bases spanning the gap. CDR3 length equals 12 residues. The DNA for the CDR3 is TGTGCCAGCACACTCCGGGGCTATGGCTACACCTTC. Translated, it gives CASTLRGYGYTF.

In its sample, this clone was seen a few times. CDR3 in DNA: TGTGCCAGCTCACCTGTAGGGACTGCGCCGGGTCGTGGCTACACCTTC. This encodes CASSPVGTAPGRGYTF. The chain has TRBV18 and TRBJ1-2; a weak D match, TRBD1 (5 bases). V was cut by 3 bases and J by 7 bases, with 21 bases left in between. Germline assignment: CDR1 KGHSH and CDR2 LQKENI. The CDR3 sequence is 16 residues long.

The V gene is TRBV29-1, the J gene TRBJ1-1, with a weak D call TRBD1 (5 bases). With 6 bases removed from V and 11 bases from J, the gap between germline ends came to 25 bases. The V gene's germline CDR1 is SQVTM and CDR2 ANQGSEA. The length of the CDR3 is 14 residues. The CDR3 loop reads CSVPMGGLADDAFF. CDR3 coding DNA: TGCAGCGTGCCGATGGGGGGGTTGGCGGACGACGCTTTCTTT.

CDR3 DNA: TGTGCCAGCTCATTCCGGGACAGGGGGATCACTGAAGCTTTCTTT. It yields the protein CASSFRDRGITEAFF. This rearrangement joins TRBV18 to TRBJ1-1; 11 bases are shared with TRBD1. The CDR3 length is 15 residues. After removal of 5 bases from V and 4 bases from J, the junction contained 6 bases not matched to a gene. Germline lookup yields CDR1 KGHSH and CDR2 LQKENI.

This chain joins TRBV6-5 and TRBJ2-1; 14 bases align to TRBD2. J was trimmed by 7 bases and V by 6 bases; bases with no gene match: 5. CDR3 length: 15 residues. From germline, CDR1 is MNHEY and CDR2 SVGAGI. This chain's CDR3 is CASRQGLAGENEQFF. DNA of the CDR3: TGTGCCAGCAGACAGGGACTAGCGGGAGAAAATGAGCAGTTCTTC.

The V and J genes are TRBV7-6 and TRBJ2-1, with TRBD2 matching 7 bases. Trimming removed 1 base from V and 6 bases from J; junction bases left unmatched: 6. The germline CDR1 and CDR2 sequences are SGHVS and FNYEAQ. The CDR3 spans 15 residues. For the CDR3, the DNA is TGTGCCAGCAGCTTAGGGGGGGGACGCGGCAATGAGCAGTTCTTC. Its translation is CASSLGGGRGNEQFF.

CDR3 bases: TGCGCCAGCAGCTTTCGGGCTAGCGAGTACAATGAGCAGTTCTTC. Translating it yields CASSFRASEYNEQFF. The chain is built from TRBV5-1 and TRBJ2-1; possibly TRBD2 for D (6 bases). The CDR3 sequence is 15 residues long. Trimming stripped 2 bases from V and 4 bases from J, with 13 bases between. Looked up from germline, CDR1 is SGHRS and CDR2 is YFSETQ.

The V call is TRBV30, the J call TRBJ1-1, with D perhaps TRBD1 (6 bases). The V and J ends lost 4 bases and 4 bases respectively, with 19 bases between them. Germline V lookup: CDR1 GTSNPN, CDR2 SVGIG (reference sequence). The CDR3 extends over 15 amino acids. The DNA for the CDR3 is TGTGCCTGGACTAGAACAGGGTTGCTGGTCACTGAAGCTTTCTTT. Amino acid sequence: CAWTRTGLLVTEAFF.

A few counts support this clone. J is TRBJ2-7 and V is TRBV4-1; 8 bases map to TRBD2. This CDR3 is built from 16 residues. V was clipped by 1 base and J by 3 bases; unmatched bases: 8. Germline CDR1 MGHRA, CDR2 YSYEKL. The chain's CDR3 is CASSQGAGGSLYEQYF. CDR3 coding DNA: TGCGCCAGCAGCCAAGGGGCGGGGGGCTCACTCTACGAGCAGTACTTC.

The J gene is TRBJ1-5, the V gene TRBV10-3, with a tentative D call TRBD1 (6 bases). V was pared by 10 bases and J by 0 bases, with 10 bases between. This CDR3 comprises 13 residues. Germline CDR1 reads ENHRY; CDR2 reads SYGVKD. CDR3 amino acids: CATGQYSNQPQHF. DNA for the CDR3: TGTGCCACCGGACAGTATAGCAATCAGCCCCAGCATTTT.

V usage is TRBV6-6 and J usage is TRBJ2-3, with D perhaps matching TRBD2 (5 bases). Germline lookup yields CDR1 MNHNY and CDR2 SVGAGI (reference sequence). This CDR3 has 14 residues. V was cut by 0 bases and J by 6 bases, with 10 bases left in between. Here the CDR3 DNA reads TGTGCCAGCAGTTACTCGAGCGAGCGGGATACGCAGTATTTT. Protein product: CASSYSSERDTQYF.

The chain combines TRBV2 with TRBJ2-7; 9 nucleotides align to TRBD1. The CDR3 loop spans 15 amino acids. Germline V gene lookup returns CDR1 SNHLY and CDR2 FYNNEI. The J segment lost 0 bases and the V segment lost 4 bases, leaving 4 bases of the junction unmatched. CDR3: CASSVDRGSSYEQYF. Here the CDR3 DNA reads TGTGCCAGCAGTGTGGACAGGGGTAGCTCCTACGAGCAGTACTTC.

The CDR3 sequence is CASRSRGGYGYTF. CDR3 DNA: TGTGCCAGCAGGTCTAGGGGAGGGTATGGCTACACCTTC. The chain recombines TRBV27 with TRBJ1-2, with TRBD1 as a possible D gene (5 bases). Between the trimmed V and J ends, which lost 6 bases and 5 bases, there was a span of 13 bases. The CDR3 is 13 residues long. Germline lookup yields CDR1 MNHEY and CDR2 SMNVEV (reference sequence).

The chain links TRBV24-1 to TRBJ2-3; TRBD2 aligns across 16 bases. This CDR3 comprises 16 residues. V trimming: 7 bases; J trimming: 4 bases; junction bases outside the gene matches: 4. CDR1 and CDR2 (germline): KGHDR, SFDVKD. CDR3 protein: CATSGGTSGRADTQYF. Here the CDR3 DNA reads TGTGCCACCAGCGGTGGGACTAGCGGGAGGGCAGATACGCAGTATTTT.